One sample yielded the 30 T cell receptor beta chains listed below, sequenced in a study of blood T cell repertoires in COVID-19. The assay was immunoSEQ multiplex PCR, and TCRdb's table has in-frame clones only and misses some. The sample records more than 400,000 clones, around 90% being singletons. The sequenced material came from PBMCs or T cells enriched from blood (not recorded which). The receptors originated from a woman aged 18 to 35 who had recovered from COVID-19.

The genes are TRBV4-1 and TRBJ1-2; D is possibly TRBD1 (6 bases). Germline V gene data show CDR1 as MGHRA and CDR2 as YSYEKL. The CDR3 totals 16 residues. V was clipped by 0 bases and J by 4 bases, with 15 bases between them. CDR3 bases: TGCGCCAGCAGCCAAGAGTTTAAGGGGGGGCTCTATGGCTACACCTTC. It yields the protein CASSQEFKGGLYGYTF.

V usage is TRBV18 and J usage is TRBJ1-2; unclear D gene. With 2 bases removed from V and 0 bases from J, the gap between germline ends came to 10 bases. The V gene's germline CDR1 is KGHSH and CDR2 LQKENI. This CDR3 is built from 15 residues. The chain's CDR3 is CASSPRREANYGYTF. The CDR3 bases are TGTGCCAGCTCACCAAGGAGGGAGGCTAACTATGGCTACACCTTC.

V usage is TRBV7-9 and J usage is TRBJ1-5, with D hard to call. The CDR3 loop spans 18 amino acids. Trimming left V 3 bases short and J 0 bases short, with 18 bases between. From germline, CDR1 is SEHNR and CDR2 FQNEAQ (reference sequence). The CDR3 region has the DNA TGTGCCAGCAGCTTGGATAGGTCAGGCTCCTATAGCAATCAGCCCCAGCATTTT. As protein: CASSLDRSGSYSNQPQHF. The full variable domain, rest sourced from reference TRBV7-9 and TRBJ1-5, is DTGVSQNPRHKITKRGQNVTFRCDPISEHNRLYWYRQTLGQGPEFLTYFQNEAQLEKSRLLSDRFSAERPKGSFSTLEIQRTEQGDSAMYLCASSLDRSGSYSNQPQHFGDGTRLSIL.

This clone appeared a single time. The chain carries TRBV3-1 (or the pseudogene TRBV3-2) and TRBJ1-1; the match to TRBD1 covers 8 bases. Germline trimming cut 5 bases from V and 3 bases from J; bases unmatched to any gene: 8. The V gene's germline CDR1 is LGHDT and CDR2 YNNKEL (reference sequence). This CDR3 spans 15 amino acids. CDR3 amino acids: CASSSTGQADTEAFF. The DNA of the CDR3 is TGTGCCAGCAGCTCTACGGGACAGGCGGACACTGAAGCTTTCTTT.

The rearrangement links TRBV5-1 to TRBJ1-1; D gene uncertain. The germline V gene encodes CDR1 SGHRS and CDR2 YFSETQ. This CDR3 is 14 amino acids long. V gave up 0 bases and J gave up 4 bases, with 10 bases separating them. This CDR3 reads CASSLGRVGTEAFF. The CDR3 bases are TGCGCCAGCAGCTTGGGGAGAGTGGGCACTGAAGCTTTCTTT.

This clone was observed a single time. The gene calls are TRBV28 and TRBJ2-7; the D is unclear. The germline V and J ends were trimmed by 2 bases and 3 bases, with 8 bases remaining between them. Germline loops: CDR1 MDHEN, CDR2 SYDVKM. CDR3 length: 13 residues. CDR3 nucleotides: TGTGCCAGCAGTTTAGCCTACCGCTACGAGCAGTACTTC. Residues: CASSLAYRYEQYF.

The rearrangement uses TRBV3-1 (or the pseudogene TRBV3-2) and TRBJ2-3, with D tentatively TRBD2 (6 bases). The V end lost 1 base, the J end lost 2 bases, and 13 bases lay between the germline ends. The CDR3 sequence is 16 residues long. Germline CDR1 LGHDT, CDR2 YNNKEL (reference sequence). Written as DNA, the CDR3 is TGTGCCAGCAGCCAAGCTCGACGGGGGTTCACAGATACGCAGTATTTT. This translates into CASSQARRGFTDTQYF.

The chain couples TRBV7-9 to TRBJ1-4; possibly TRBD1 for D (5 bases). This CDR3 spans 17 amino acids. The germline gives CDR1 SEHNR, CDR2 FQNEAQ (reference sequence). V was shortened by 5 bases and J by 0 bases, with 16 bases between the two germline ends. The CDR3 nucleotides read TGTGCCAGCAGCCCCCGATTTGACAGTGCAACTAATGAAAAACTGTTTTTT. Translating gives CASSPRFDSATNEKLFF.

The chain carries TRBV5-4 and TRBJ2-1; 7 bases line up with TRBD1. Losses at the gene ends were 2 bases for V and 10 bases for J; bases not matched to a gene: 6. This CDR3 is 13 amino acids long. CDR1 and CDR2 from the germline V gene are SGHNT and YYREEE (reference sequence). The CDR3 bases are TGTGCCAGCAGCTTTCGAGGGGGCGAGGAGCAGTTCTTC. This sequence encodes CASSFRGGEEQFF. The full variable domain, with the rest looked up from reference TRBV5-4 and TRBJ2-1, is ETGVTQSPTHLIKTRGQQVTLRCSSQSGHNTVSWYQQALGQGPQFIFQYYREEENGRGNFPPRFSGLQFPNYSSELNVNALELDDSALYLCASSFRGGEEQFFGPGTRLTVL.

The table lists this clone with a count of one. The chain carries TRBV24-1 and TRBJ2-2, with D possibly matching TRBD1 (5 bases). There are 14 residues in the CDR3. Deletions cut 3 bases from V and 4 bases from J, with 8 bases between. The V gene's germline CDR1 is KGHDR and CDR2 SFDVKD. The CDR3 sequence is CATSDLTVTGELFF. The CDR3 nucleotides are TGTGCCACCAGTGATCTGACAGTCACCGGGGAGCTGTTTTTT.

The chain couples TRBV30 to TRBJ2-3; D is ambiguous. This CDR3 is 11 amino acids long. The V gene lost 5 bases and the J gene lost 2 bases, with 5 bases spanning the gap. CDR1 is GTSNPN and CDR2 is SVGIG in the germline V gene (reference sequence). The CDR3 here is CAWYSTDTQYF. The CDR3 DNA sequence: TGTGCCTGGTATTCCACAGATACGCAGTATTTT.

This clone was detected once. The rearrangement uses TRBV5-1 and TRBJ2-1, with D maybe TRBD2 (6 bases). The germline gives CDR1 SGHRS, CDR2 YFSETQ. The V and J ends lost 4 bases and 3 bases respectively, with 11 bases between them. This CDR3 has 14 amino acids. CDR3 sequence: CASSPGLVYNEQFF. CDR3 sequence (DNA): TGCGCCAGCAGCCCGGGACTTGTCTACAATGAGCAGTTCTTC. Supplemented by reference TRBV5-1 and TRBJ2-1, the full variable domain reads KAGVTQTPRYLIKTRGQQVTLSCSPISGHRSVSWYQQTPGQGLQFLFEYFSETQRNKGNFPGRFSGRQFSNSRSEMNVSTLELGDSALYLCASSPGLVYNEQFFGPGTRLTVL.

The V call is TRBV24-1, the J call TRBJ1-2; TRBD1 matches 8 bases. The length of the CDR3 is 15 residues. V lost 4 bases to trimming and J lost 8 bases; unmatched junction nucleotides: 11. The V gene's germline CDR1 is KGHDR and CDR2 SFDVKD. The CDR3 here is CATSDTTGERGGYTF. The CDR3 DNA is TGTGCCACCAGTGACACGACAGGGGAGAGAGGCGGCTACACCTTC.

This clone was found a few times. This chain links TRBV7-9 with TRBJ1-6, with a possible D match to TRBD1 (6 bases). V was clipped by 5 bases and J by 7 bases, with 15 bases between them. The CDR3 spans 15 residues. The germline V gene has CDR1 SEHNR and CDR2 FQNEAQ (reference sequence). CDR3 in DNA: TGTGCCAGCAGCCCGACAGGCGGACTCAATTCACCCCTCCACTTT. This sequence encodes CASSPTGGLNSPLHF.

The chain employs TRBV30 and TRBJ1-2; maybe TRBD1 (5 bases). V was trimmed by 8 bases and J by 6 bases, leaving 13 bases between them. Germline V gene lookup returns CDR1 GTSNPN and CDR2 SVGIG (reference sequence). This CDR3 spans 11 amino acids. The CDR3 region is CAHWGLHGYTF. Here the CDR3 DNA reads TGTGCCCACTGGGGACTCCATGGCTACACCTTC.

This chain links TRBV3-1 (or the pseudogene TRBV3-2) with TRBJ2-5, with TRBD1 matching 10 bases. CDR3 length equals 14 residues. Trimming removed 4 bases from V and 5 bases from J; junction bases left unmatched: 4. Germline-derived CDR1 and CDR2 are LGHDT and YNNKEL (reference sequence). The CDR3 is CASSRDRGSETQYF. The CDR3 DNA reads TGTGCCAGCAGCCGGGACAGGGGAAGTGAGACCCAGTACTTC.

This clone was counted once. The identical CDR3 is also encoded by other nucleotide sequences in the sample. The chain uses TRBV18 and TRBJ1-4; D is unresolved. There are 13 residues in the CDR3. Germline CDR1 KGHSH, CDR2 LQKENI. Trimming removed 1 base from V and 4 bases from J, with 4 bases in between. The CDR3 spells CASSPRLNEKLFF. In nucleotides, the CDR3 is TGTGCCAGCTCACCACGTCTTAATGAAAAACTGTTTTTT.

This clone was detected once. The J gene is TRBJ1-2, the V gene TRBV7-9; D is perhaps TRBD1 (6 bases). The CDR3 totals 15 residues. Trimming took off 1 base at V and 8 bases at J, with 17 bases between the two ends. CDR1 and CDR2 from the germline V gene are SEHNR and FQNEAQ (reference sequence). The DNA of the CDR3 is TGTGCCAGCAGCTTAGTGATACCCCAGGGGTACGGCTACACCTTC. Translating it yields CASSLVIPQGYGYTF.

V and J are TRBV27 and TRBJ1-1; D is unclear. The V gene's germline CDR1 is MNHEY and CDR2 SMNVEV (reference sequence). The CDR3 has 14 amino acids. V lost 4 bases to trimming and J lost 4 bases, with 13 bases between them. In nucleotides, the CDR3 is TGTGCCAGCAGTTCACTGAATGAGGGCACTGAAGCTTTCTTT. Translation: CASSSLNEGTEAFF.

This rearrangement joins TRBV3-1 (or the pseudogene TRBV3-2) to TRBJ2-1; 9 bases fit TRBD2. Germline assignment: CDR1 LGHDT and CDR2 YNNKEL (reference sequence). The CDR3 is made up of 16 amino acids. V gave up 4 bases and J gave up 4 bases; unmatched junction bases: 8. DNA for the CDR3: TGTGCCAGCAGCCGCCAGCGGGGGGCGCGGTACAATGAGCAGTTCTTC. It codes for CASSRQRGARYNEQFF.

The chain uses TRBV6-5 and TRBJ1-1, with D unresolved. Germline CDR1 reads MNHEY; CDR2 reads SVGAGI. The CDR3 is made up of 11 amino acids. Trimming left V 10 bases short and J 3 bases short, with 9 bases between. CDR3 DNA sequence: TGTGCCACCCGTCCGGACACTGAAGCTTTCTTT. Translation gives CATRPDTEAFF.

The rearrangement links TRBV6-4 to TRBJ2-1, with 12 positions matching TRBD2. The ends lost 5 bases at V and 6 bases at J; junction bases unmatched: 5. This CDR3 is built from 15 residues. Germline CDR1 reads MRHNA; CDR2 reads SNTAGT. The CDR3 here is CASSPTSGGFNEQFF. CDR3 sequence (DNA): TGTGCCAGCAGTCCGACTAGCGGGGGTTTCAATGAGCAGTTCTTC.

CDR3 loop: CASSEWAGKDSNTEAFF. The CDR3 region has the DNA TGTGCCAGCAGTGAGTGGGCCGGAAAAGATTCGAACACTGAAGCTTTCTTT. The rearrangement uses TRBV2 and TRBJ1-1; no firm D call. The CDR3 runs 17 residues. In germline, CDR1 is SNHLY, CDR2 FYNNEI. Trimming took off 3 bases at V and 1 base at J, with 18 bases between the two ends.

This chain connects TRBV5-4 to TRBJ1-1, with D unresolved. Germline V lookup: CDR1 SGHNT, CDR2 YYREEE (reference sequence). V lost 0 bases and J lost 0, with 15 bases in between. The CDR3 extends over 17 amino acids. The CDR3: CASSLEVGAVLNTEAFF. Written as DNA, the CDR3 is TGTGCCAGCAGCTTGGAAGTTGGAGCGGTGTTGAACACTGAAGCTTTCTTT.

The rearrangement links TRBV27 to TRBJ2-7; 8 nucleotides agree with TRBD1. J was trimmed by 7 bases and V by 0 bases; bases with no gene match: 8. CDR1 is MNHEY, CDR2 SMNVEV, per germline (reference sequence). This CDR3 contains 15 residues. CDR3 region: CASSLSRTGHQEQYF. DNA for the CDR3: TGTGCCAGCAGTTTATCGAGGACAGGGCATCAGGAGCAGTACTTC.

In this sample, this clone turned up a few times. The chain carries TRBV13 and TRBJ1-2; TRBD1 matches 7 bases. The CDR3 extends over 13 amino acids. V gave up 5 bases and J gave up 2 bases; unmatched junction bases: 2. Germline CDR1 and CDR2: PRHDT and FYEKMQ (reference sequence). This chain's CDR3 is CASSPGQNYGYTF. The CDR3 region has the DNA TGTGCCAGCAGCCCGGGACAGAACTATGGCTACACCTTC.

The chain couples TRBV5-1 to TRBJ2-7; 9 bases align to TRBD1. Germline V gene data show CDR1 as SGHRS and CDR2 as YFSETQ. Germline trimming cut 0 bases from V and 5 bases from J; bases unmatched to any gene: 6. CDR3 length: 15 residues. The CDR3, as DNA: TGCGCCAGCAGCTTGGTGGGGACAGGGATCCACGAGCAGTACTTC. Its translation is CASSLVGTGIHEQYF.

This clone was counted a few times. The chain employs TRBV21-1 and TRBJ2-7; TRBD1, the D gene given by the table, was not confirmed from the DNA. TRBV21-1 corresponds to a pseudogene. The CDR3 consists of 16 residues. The CDR3 nucleotides read TGTGCCAGCACCCCACTAAAGGGACAGGGGGACTACGAGCAGTACTTC. Translation gives CASTPLKGQGDYEQYF.

The rearrangement uses TRBV28 and TRBJ1-6, with D possibly matching TRBD1 (5 bases). Deletions cut 8 bases from V and 4 bases from J, with 21 bases between. CDR1 is MDHEN and CDR2 is SYDVKM in the germline V gene. This CDR3 region has 17 residues. CDR3 nucleotide sequence: TGTGCCAGCTACCCTGGGGGGTCCCTATTTTATAATTCACCCCTCCACTTT. As protein: CASYPGGSLFYNSPLHF.

The V gene is TRBV7-9, the J gene TRBJ1-3; D is ambiguous. From germline, CDR1 is SEHNR and CDR2 FQNEAQ (reference sequence). This CDR3 contains 14 residues. The V gene lost 3 bases and the J gene lost 1 base, with 7 bases spanning the gap. Here the CDR3 DNA reads TGTGCCAGCAGCTTTGGTCTATCTGGAAACACCATATATTTT. This sequence encodes CASSFGLSGNTIYF.